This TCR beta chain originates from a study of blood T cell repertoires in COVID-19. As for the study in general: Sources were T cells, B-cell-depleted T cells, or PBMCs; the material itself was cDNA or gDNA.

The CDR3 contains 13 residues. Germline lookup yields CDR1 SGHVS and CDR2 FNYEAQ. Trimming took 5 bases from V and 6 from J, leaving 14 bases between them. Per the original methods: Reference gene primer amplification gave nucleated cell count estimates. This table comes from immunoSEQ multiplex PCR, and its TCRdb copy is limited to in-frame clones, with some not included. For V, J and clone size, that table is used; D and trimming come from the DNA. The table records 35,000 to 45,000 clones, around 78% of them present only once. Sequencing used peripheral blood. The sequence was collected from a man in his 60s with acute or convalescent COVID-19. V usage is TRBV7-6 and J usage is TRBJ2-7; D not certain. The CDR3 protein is CASSALPSGEQYF. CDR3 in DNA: TGTGCCAGCAGCGCTCTCCCTTCAGGCGAGCAGTACTTC.